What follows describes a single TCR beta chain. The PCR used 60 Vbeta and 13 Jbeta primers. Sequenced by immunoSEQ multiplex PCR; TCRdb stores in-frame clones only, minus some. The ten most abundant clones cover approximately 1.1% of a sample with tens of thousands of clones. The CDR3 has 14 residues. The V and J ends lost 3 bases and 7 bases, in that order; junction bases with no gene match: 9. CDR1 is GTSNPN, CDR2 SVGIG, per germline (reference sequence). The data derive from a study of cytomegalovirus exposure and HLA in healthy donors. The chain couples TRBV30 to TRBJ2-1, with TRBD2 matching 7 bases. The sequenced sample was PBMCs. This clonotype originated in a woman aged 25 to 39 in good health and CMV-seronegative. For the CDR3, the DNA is TGTGCCTGGAGCCCCGTAGGCGGGAGAAATGAGCAGTTCTTC. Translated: CAWSPVGGRNEQFF.